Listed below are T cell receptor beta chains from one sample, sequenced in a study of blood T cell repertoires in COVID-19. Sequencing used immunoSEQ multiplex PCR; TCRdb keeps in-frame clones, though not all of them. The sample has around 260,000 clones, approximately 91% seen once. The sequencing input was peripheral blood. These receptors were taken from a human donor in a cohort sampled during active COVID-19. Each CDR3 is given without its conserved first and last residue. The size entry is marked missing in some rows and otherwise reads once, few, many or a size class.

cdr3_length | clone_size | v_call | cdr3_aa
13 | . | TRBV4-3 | ASSQDPTAYYEQY
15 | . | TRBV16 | ASSHQAKAPSGNTIY
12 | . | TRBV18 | ASSPPSGSYEQY
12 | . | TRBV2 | ASHTTGSNYGYT
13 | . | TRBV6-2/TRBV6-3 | ASSFSWRIAGELF
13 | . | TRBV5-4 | ASSLDGQGLDEQY
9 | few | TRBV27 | ASSGGYEQY
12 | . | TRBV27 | ARTTGQVIHEQY
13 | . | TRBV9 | ASSVTSGRSNEQF
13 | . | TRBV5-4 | ASSWDRAELYEQY
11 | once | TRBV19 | ASSIAALTEAF
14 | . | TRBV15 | ATSRDRPGYNSPLH
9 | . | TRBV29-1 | SVERNTEAF
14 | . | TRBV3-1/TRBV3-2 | ASSLLAGGIQETQY
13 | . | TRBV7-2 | ASRTGGSSGNTIY
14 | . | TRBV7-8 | ASSPIAGETYNEQF
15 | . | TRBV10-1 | ASRLPGTSGSYYEQF
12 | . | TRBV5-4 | ASSSGTGFTEAF
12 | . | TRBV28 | ASRRRGGHYEQY
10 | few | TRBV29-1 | SVAETNYEQY
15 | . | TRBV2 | ASSEEGAVLAKNIQY
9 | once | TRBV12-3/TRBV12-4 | ASGGWTGQD
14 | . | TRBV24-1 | ATSDRPSRSTDTQY
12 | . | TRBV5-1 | ASSGREGSYEQY
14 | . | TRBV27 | ASSPTTGNWGYGYT
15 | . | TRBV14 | ASSQRVGGAGANVLT
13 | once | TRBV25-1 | ASSDRVSGANVLT
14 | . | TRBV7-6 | ASSLGANALGDGYT
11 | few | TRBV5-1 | ASSHGGYYEQY
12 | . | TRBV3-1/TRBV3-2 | ASKYSSSGNTIY
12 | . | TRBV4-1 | ASSQSLEGVGYT
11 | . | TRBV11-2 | ASSLGTSYEQY
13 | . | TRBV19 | ASTIKWPGVNEQF
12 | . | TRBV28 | ASSLLQWNQPQH
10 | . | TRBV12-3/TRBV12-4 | ASSYTGGHQY
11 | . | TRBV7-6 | ASSEGQNTEAF
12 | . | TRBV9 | ASSADRDTYEQY
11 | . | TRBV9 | ASSVVTARGLF
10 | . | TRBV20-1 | SASNPADTQY
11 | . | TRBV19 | ASSGQYYNEQF
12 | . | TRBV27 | ASSLYGSVPEAF
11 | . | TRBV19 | ASSGGATYEQY
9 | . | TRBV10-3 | AISVTGEQY